These T cell receptor beta chains were read from a single sample in a study of vaccination effects on CD4 cells after COVID-19. The table came from immunoSEQ multiplex PCR; TCRdb's copy has only in-frame clones and leaves some out. Altogether tens of thousands of clones are present, 60% to 80% being singletons, with the ten largest covering approximately 1.7%. These receptors' targets are unknown. This specimen was CD4+ T cells from PBMCs cultured with HCoV-229E spike peptides, taken before COVID-19 vaccination. The receptor set was obtained from a human donor who received a COVID-19 vaccine. CDR3s include the opening cysteine and the closing phenylalanine or tryptophan. The D gene is left open where the match is weak. Size values are once, few and many counts, or a class for expanded clones, and some rows have none.

TGTGCCAGCTCAGAAAGGAGGATGGGACTAGCGGGGCCCACCTCCTACAATGAGCAGTTCTTC	CASSERRMGLAGPTSYNEQFF	TRBJ2-1	TRBV2	-	TRBD2
TGTGCCAGCAGCTTAGCGCGGGGGCCCCTCACGGATACGCAGTATTTT	CASSLARGPLTDTQYF	TRBJ2-3	TRBV7-8	-	-
TGTGCCACCAGCAGAGATCTCGTGGTTGGGGATACGCAGTATTTT	CATSRDLVVGDTQYF	TRBJ2-3	TRBV15	-	-
TGTGCCAGCAGTTACACTCGGACCTACAATGAGCAGTTCTTC	CASSYTRTYNEQFF	TRBJ2-1	TRBV6-2/TRBV6-3	few	-
TGTGCCAGCAGCCAAACTCCGGGACAGGGTAAAAACATTCAGTACTTC	CASSQTPGQGKNIQYF	TRBJ2-4	TRBV3-1/TRBV3-2	-	TRBD1
TGCGCCAGCAGCCAAGATCTTCGAAATGAGCAGTTCTTC	CASSQDLRNEQFF	TRBJ2-1	TRBV4-3	-	-
TGTGCCACCAGTGACCCCGTGGCTCACAATGAGCAGTTCTTC	CATSDPVAHNEQFF	TRBJ2-1	TRBV24-1	-	-
TGTGCCAGCAGAAGAGTACAGGGAAGGGCAGATACGCAGTATTTT	CASRRVQGRADTQYF	TRBJ2-3	TRBV7-8	-	-
TGTGCCAGCAGCCGGGGGAGTCCTGGAAACACCATATATTTT	CASSRGSPGNTIYF	TRBJ1-3	TRBV11-2	-	-
TGTGCCAGCAGCTTCAGATCCGGAAACACCATATATTTT	CASSFRSGNTIYF	TRBJ1-3	TRBV5-4	-	-
TGCGCCAGCAGCTTGGGACGGATCAACTATGGCTACACCTTC	CASSLGRINYGYTF	TRBJ1-2	TRBV5-1	-	-
TGTGCCAGCAGCGTATCCCTCGGGGGGGCAGTTACGCAGTATTTT	CASSVSLGGAVTQYF	TRBJ2-3	TRBV9	few	TRBD2
TGTGCCAGCAGCTTAGTCGTGAGAAGCACAGATACGCAGTATTTT	CASSLVVRSTDTQYF	TRBJ2-3	TRBV7-2	-	-
TGCGCCAGCAGCGACCATCCAGGGGAGCTGTTTTTT	CASSDHPGELFF	TRBJ2-2	TRBV5-1	-	-
TGCAGCGCTACAACAGGGGCTGGCTACACCTTC	CSATTGAGYTF	TRBJ1-2	TRBV29-1	-	TRBD1
TGTGCCAGCAGCTCGCCCCTCGGGCGGGGCGGGACCGGGGAGCTGTTTTTT	CASSSPLGRGGTGELFF	TRBJ2-2	TRBV14	-	-
TGTGCCAGCAGCCGCTTATCCAACGAAAAACTGTTTTTT	CASSRLSNEKLFF	TRBJ1-4	TRBV27	-	-
TGCGCCAGCAGCCCGGTCCCCTACAGGGACACCTACAATGAGCAGTTCTTC	CASSPVPYRDTYNEQFF	TRBJ2-1	TRBV4-1	-	-
TGTGCCAGCAGCGAAACAGGGACGGGCTATGGCTACACCTTC	CASSETGTGYGYTF	TRBJ1-2	TRBV2	-	-
TGTGCCAGCAGTTTATTCCGAGCAGCTTTCTTT	CASSLFRAAFF	TRBJ1-1	TRBV28	-	-
TGCAGCGTCGGACAGGGAAGCGAAGGCTACACCTTC	CSVGQGSEGYTF	TRBJ1-2	TRBV29-1	-	TRBD1
TGTGCCAGCAGACGAACCAGGGTAGAGAATTCACCCCTCCACTTT	CASRRTRVENSPLHF	TRBJ1-6	TRBV6-5	-	-
TGTGCCAGCAGCAGCAACACAGGGGGTGGCTATGGCTACACCTTC	CASSSNTGGGYGYTF	TRBJ1-2	TRBV7-8	few	TRBD1
TGTGCCACCAGTGATTTTGCTGCAATGAACACTGAAGCTTTCTTT	CATSDFAAMNTEAFF	TRBJ1-1	TRBV24-1	-	-
TGTGCCACCAGCAGACCTCAAGGACTAGCGGGGTATAATCAAGAGACCCAGTACTTC	CATSRPQGLAGYNQETQYF	TRBJ2-5	TRBV15	once	TRBD2
TGTGCCAGCAGTCCCGGACGGAACGGGGAGCTGTTTTTT	CASSPGRNGELFF	TRBJ2-2	TRBV6-6	-	-
TGTGCCACCAGTGATTTGCATTGGACGGGCGCTAGCACAGATACGCAGTATTTT	CATSDLHWTGASTDTQYF	TRBJ2-3	TRBV24-1	-	-
TGCGCCAGCAGTGAGTCAGGGGCAGGGGGCTACACCTTC	CASSESGAGGYTF	TRBJ1-2	TRBV10-2	-	-
TGTGCCAGCTCCCCGGGGCTTAATCAGCCCCAGCATTTT	CASSPGLNQPQHF	TRBJ1-5	TRBV18	-	-
TGTGCCAGCAGTTACGGGACAGGGGGCGCATGGTATGAGCAGTTCTTC	CASSYGTGGAWYEQFF	TRBJ2-1	TRBV6-2/TRBV6-3	once	TRBD1
TGCAGTGCTAGTGCCGGGACAGGGTTGGGTGCGGAGCTGTTTTTT	CSASAGTGLGAELFF	TRBJ2-2	TRBV20-1	-	TRBD1
TGTGCCAGCAGAGCACAGGGCGCCGGGGAGCTGTTTTTT	CASRAQGAGELFF	TRBJ2-2	TRBV5-5	-	-
TGCGCCAGCAGCCAAGTTCCCTCCGGGACAGGCCTCTCTGGGGCCAACGTCCTGACTTTC	CASSQVPSGTGLSGANVLTF	TRBJ2-6	TRBV4-1	-	TRBD1
TGTGCCAGCAGTGCCACTAGCGGGGGGCCCACAGATACGCAGTATTTT	CASSATSGGPTDTQYF	TRBJ2-3	TRBV6-4	-	TRBD2
TGTGCCAGCAGTTCATTGTCAGGGGGCTCCTATAATTCACCCCTCCACTTT	CASSSLSGGSYNSPLHF	TRBJ1-6	TRBV28	few	TRBD1
TGTGCCAGTAGTATTGGGCTAGGGAATTCACCCCTCCACTTT	CASSIGLGNSPLHF	TRBJ1-6	TRBV19	-	-
TGTGCCAGCAGCGTGAGGGTCGGGGCAGATACGCAGTATTTT	CASSVRVGADTQYF	TRBJ2-3	TRBV9	-	-
TGTGCCAGCAGTGAAGGGATTAGGGTAGGTGGCTACACCTTC	CASSEGIRVGGYTF	TRBJ1-2	TRBV6-1	-	-
TGCAGCGTTGTGTTATTGGGACAGCCAAATGAAAAACTGTTTTTT	CSVVLLGQPNEKLFF	TRBJ1-4	TRBV29-1	-	TRBD1
TGCGCCAGTTCAATGAGGGTGACTAGTGAAAAACTGTTTTTT	CASSMRVTSEKLFF	TRBJ1-4	TRBV10-1	-	-
TGTGCCAGCCGATCCGGCACAGATACGCAGTATTTT	CASRSGTDTQYF	TRBJ2-3	TRBV2	-	-
TGTGCCAGCAAAAGAACAGGGTCCTATGGCTACACCTTC	CASKRTGSYGYTF	TRBJ1-2	TRBV6-6	-	-
TGCGCCAGCAGCCAAGCGATACTAGCGGGGGGGCAAAACATTCAGTACTTC	CASSQAILAGGQNIQYF	TRBJ2-4	TRBV4-1	-	TRBD2
TGTGCCAGCAGCTTAGGGCTAGCGGGTTGGGGCACAGATACGCAGTATTTT	CASSLGLAGWGTDTQYF	TRBJ2-3	TRBV7-2	-	TRBD2
TGTGCCAGCAGGGCAGGGAGGAAAATGAACACTGAAGCTTTCTTT	CASRAGRKMNTEAFF	TRBJ1-1	TRBV27	-	-
TGTGCCAGCAGCTCGACAGGGCGTGAAGCTTTCTTT	CASSSTGREAFF	TRBJ1-1	TRBV7-3	-	TRBD1
TGTGCCAGCAGCTTGTATGCGGCGGCGGGTGAAGCTTTCTTT	CASSLYAAAGEAFF	TRBJ1-1	TRBV5-6	-	-
TGTGCCAGCACCCGATCGGGGCGTGGAACCGGGGAGCTGTTTTTT	CASTRSGRGTGELFF	TRBJ2-2	TRBV28	-	-
TGTGCCAGCAGGCAGACAGGGCGTAAGGAGCTGTTTTTT	CASRQTGRKELFF	TRBJ2-2	TRBV6-5	-	TRBD1
TGTGCCAGCAGCCTATGGACAGGGGGCAACACCGGGGAGCTGTTTTTT	CASSLWTGGNTGELFF	TRBJ2-2	TRBV7-3	few	TRBD1
TGTGCCAGCAGAAGGAAAGATAATTCACCCCTCCACTTT	CASRRKDNSPLHF	TRBJ1-6	TRBV25-1	few	-
TGTGCCAGCAGCTCTCAGCGGGGGGGTTACACCGGGGAGCTGTTTTTT	CASSSQRGGYTGELFF	TRBJ2-2	TRBV7-2	few	TRBD2
TGTGCCAGCAGCTTAGATGGTAGCGGGGGTGAGACCCAGTACTTC	CASSLDGSGGETQYF	TRBJ2-5	TRBV7-2	few	TRBD2
TGCGCCAGCAGCTTGGAGGGGATGGCTAATGAAAAACTGTTTTTT	CASSLEGMANEKLFF	TRBJ1-4	TRBV5-1	-	-